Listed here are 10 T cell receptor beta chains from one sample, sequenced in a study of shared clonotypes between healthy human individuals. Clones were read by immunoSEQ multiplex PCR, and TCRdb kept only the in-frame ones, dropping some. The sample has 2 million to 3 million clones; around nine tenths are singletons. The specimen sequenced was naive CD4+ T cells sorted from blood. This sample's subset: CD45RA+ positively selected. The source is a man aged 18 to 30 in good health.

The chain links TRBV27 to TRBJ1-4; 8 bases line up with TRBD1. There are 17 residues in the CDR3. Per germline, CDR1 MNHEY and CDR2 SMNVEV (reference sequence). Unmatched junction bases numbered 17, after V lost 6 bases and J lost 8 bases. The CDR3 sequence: CASSPRARQGWKEKLFF. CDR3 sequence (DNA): TGTGCCAGCAGCCCCAGGGCCCGACAGGGGTGGAAGGAAAAACTGTTTTTT.

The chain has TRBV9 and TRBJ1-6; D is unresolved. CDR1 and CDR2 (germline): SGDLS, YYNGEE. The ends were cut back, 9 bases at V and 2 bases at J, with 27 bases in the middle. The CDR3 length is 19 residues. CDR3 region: CANHRFNTVRGAYNSPLHF. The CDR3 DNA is TGTGCCAACCATCGATTCAATACAGTCCGGGGAGCCTATAATTCACCCCTCCACTTT.

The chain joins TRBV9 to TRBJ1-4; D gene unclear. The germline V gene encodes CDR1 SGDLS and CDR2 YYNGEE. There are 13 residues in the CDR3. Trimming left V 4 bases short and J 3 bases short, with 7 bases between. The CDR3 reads CASSSRANEKLFF. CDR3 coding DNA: TGTGCCAGCAGCTCGAGGGCTAATGAAAAACTGTTTTTT.

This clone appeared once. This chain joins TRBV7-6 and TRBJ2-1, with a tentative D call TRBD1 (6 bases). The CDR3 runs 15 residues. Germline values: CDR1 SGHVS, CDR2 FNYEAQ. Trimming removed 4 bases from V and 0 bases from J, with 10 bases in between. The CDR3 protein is CASSYRATSYNEQFF. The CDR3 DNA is TGTGCCAGCAGCTACAGGGCGACCTCCTACAATGAGCAGTTCTTC.

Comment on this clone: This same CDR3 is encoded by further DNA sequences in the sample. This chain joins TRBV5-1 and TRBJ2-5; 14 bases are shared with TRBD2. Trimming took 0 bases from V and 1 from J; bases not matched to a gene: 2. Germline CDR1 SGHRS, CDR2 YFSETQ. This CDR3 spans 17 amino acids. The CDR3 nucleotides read TGCGCCAGCAGCTTGGCCGGGACTAGCGGGGGCCAAGAGACCCAGTACTTC. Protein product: CASSLAGTSGGQETQYF.

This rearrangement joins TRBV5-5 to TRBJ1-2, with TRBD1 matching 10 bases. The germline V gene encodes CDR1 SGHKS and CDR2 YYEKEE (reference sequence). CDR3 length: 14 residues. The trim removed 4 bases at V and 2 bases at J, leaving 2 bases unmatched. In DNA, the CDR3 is TGTGCCAGCAGCGGGGACAGGGGAAACTATGGCTACACCTTC. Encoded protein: CASSGDRGNYGYTF.

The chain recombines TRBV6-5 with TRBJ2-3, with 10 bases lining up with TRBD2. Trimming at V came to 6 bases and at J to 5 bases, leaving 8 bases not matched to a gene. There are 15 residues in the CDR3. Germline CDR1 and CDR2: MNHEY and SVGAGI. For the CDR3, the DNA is TGTGCCAGCAGGGTTCTAGCGGGAGAAGTAGATACGCAGTATTTT. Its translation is CASRVLAGEVDTQYF.

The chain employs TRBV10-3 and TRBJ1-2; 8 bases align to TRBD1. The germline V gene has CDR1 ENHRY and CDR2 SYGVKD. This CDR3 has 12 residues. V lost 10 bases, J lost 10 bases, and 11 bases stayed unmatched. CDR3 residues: CASYPGQGFYTF. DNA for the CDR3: TGTGCCAGCTACCCTGGACAGGGATTCTACACCTTC.

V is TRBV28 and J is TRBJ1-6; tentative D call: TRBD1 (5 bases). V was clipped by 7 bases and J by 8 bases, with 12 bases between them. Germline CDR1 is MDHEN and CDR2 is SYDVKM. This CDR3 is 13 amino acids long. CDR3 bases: TGTGCCAGCACCCTTATAGGGGATTCACCCCTCCACTTT. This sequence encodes CASTLIGDSPLHF.

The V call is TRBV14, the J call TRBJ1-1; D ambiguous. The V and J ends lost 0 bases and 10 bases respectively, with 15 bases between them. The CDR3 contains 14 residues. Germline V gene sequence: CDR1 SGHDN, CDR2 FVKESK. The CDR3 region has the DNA TGTGCCAGCAGCCAAGATTCCGTGCTGCAAGGAGCTTTCTTT. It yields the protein CASSQDSVLQGAFF.